The TCR beta chain under discussion was sequenced for a study of T-cell memory formation after mild COVID-19. Findings of the study overall: Clones contracting across day 15 to 85 had a balanced CD4/CD8 profile; later expanding clones leaned CD4+. Researchers found some responding clones in pre-infection memory, a sign that cross-reactive memory joined.

On this clonotype itself: Antigen: not known.

Germline trimming cut 6 bases from V and 6 bases from J; bases unmatched to any gene: 12. The germline V gene encodes CDR1 SGHRS and CDR2 YFSETQ. The CDR3 length is 15 residues. One entry per CDR3 protein results from TCRdb running MiXCR on the 5' RACE reads. The sample lists a few hundred thousand distinct CDR3 sequences, about 17% occurring once. Sequencing used PBMCs or a T cell subset sorted from them (not recorded which). The chain joins TRBV5-1 to TRBJ2-4, with TRBD1 matching over 7 bases. The origin of this receptor is a young man who had mild COVID-19 (a few samples of this study predate the infection). Cell type and time point are not known. Here the CDR3 reads CASTTRGRVGNIQYF. The CDR3, as DNA: TGCGCCAGCACTACAAGGGGGCGAGTGGGAAACATTCAGTACTTC.